The clone carrying this TCR beta chain was detected once. The data originate from a study of response to subunit inactivated influenza vaccine. One entry per CDR3 protein, called by TCRdb with MiXCR from the RT-PCR reads. Of fewer than 550,000 distinct CDR3 sequences in the sample, roughly 25% were seen once. The CDR3 loop spans 15 amino acids. From germline, CDR1 is SGHRS and CDR2 YFSETQ. Trimming cost V 9 bases and J 7 bases, with 23 bases left between them. The rearrangement uses TRBV5-1 and TRBJ2-1; possible D gene TRBD2, 5 bases. The sequence was collected from a man aged 50 or older who received an inactivated influenza vaccine. The material was CD4+ T cells sorted from PBMCs, obtained roughly 5 days after vaccination. CDR3 region: CATQERPDPLNEQFF. CDR3 nucleotides: TGCGCCACCCAGGAGCGGCCCGACCCCTTGAATGAGCAGTTCTTC.